This T cell receptor beta chain comes out of a study of T-cell reconstitution after alpha-beta-depleted transplantation in children. Unique molecular identifiers were built into the TCRbeta library. TCRdb used MiXCR to reprocess the PCR reads, holding one entry per CDR3 protein. Of around 440,000 distinct CDR3 sequences listed, around 15% are singletons. Concerning this clonotype itself: Its antigen is unknown.

The length of the CDR3 is 14 residues. The V end lost 3 bases, the J end lost 11 bases, and 17 bases lay between the germline ends. Germline V gene lookup returns CDR1 SGHTA and CDR2 FQGNSA. General study findings and limits: Newly made T cells mostly supplied T-cell counts and diversity one year after transplant. Several hundred rapidly expanded clones from non-depleted graft cells reportedly supplied alpha-beta T cells about two months post-transplant. Surviving thymic progenitors and recipient T cells were the source of high TCRbeta diversity at day 60 in some patients.

The sequenced sample was PBMCs, mostly from graft donor cells, obtained 360 days after TCRalphabeta/CD19-depleted stem cell transplant. This clonotype was sampled from a boy younger than two who had a stem cell transplant for Wiskott-Aldrich syndrome, so the T cells may come from the graft donor. The chain combines TRBV7-2 with TRBJ2-4; perhaps TRBD2 as D (5 bases). The CDR3 loop is CASSFPPLGSVQYF. DNA for the CDR3: TGTGCCAGCAGCTTTCCCCCACTTGGGAGCGTTCAGTACTTC. The full variable domain, completed using reference TRBV7-2 and TRBJ2-4, is GAGVSQSPSNKVTEKGKDVELRCDPISGHTALYWYRQSLGQGLEFLIYFQGNSAPDKSGLPSDRFSAERTGGSVSTLTIQRTQQEDSAVYLCASSFPPLGSVQYFGAGTRLSVL.